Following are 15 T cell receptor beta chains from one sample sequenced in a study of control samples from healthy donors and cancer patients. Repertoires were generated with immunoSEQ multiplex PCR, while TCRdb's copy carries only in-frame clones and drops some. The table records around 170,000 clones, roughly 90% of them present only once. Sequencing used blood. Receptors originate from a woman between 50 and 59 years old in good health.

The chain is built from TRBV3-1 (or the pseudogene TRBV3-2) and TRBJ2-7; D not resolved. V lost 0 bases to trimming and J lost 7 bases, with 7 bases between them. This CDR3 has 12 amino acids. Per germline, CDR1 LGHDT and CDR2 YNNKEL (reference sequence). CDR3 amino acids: CASSQERTEQYF. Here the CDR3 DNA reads TGTGCCAGCAGCCAAGAGCGTACTGAGCAGTACTTC.

CDR3 nucleotides: TGTGCCAGCTCACCGACCGGGACAGGGGTCACTGAAGCTTTCTTT. Its protein is CASSPTGTGVTEAFF. The chain joins TRBV18 to TRBJ1-1; 10 positions agree with TRBD1. From germline, CDR1 is KGHSH and CDR2 LQKENI. Trimming took 3 bases from V and 4 from J; bases not matched to a gene: 5. This CDR3 is built from 15 residues.

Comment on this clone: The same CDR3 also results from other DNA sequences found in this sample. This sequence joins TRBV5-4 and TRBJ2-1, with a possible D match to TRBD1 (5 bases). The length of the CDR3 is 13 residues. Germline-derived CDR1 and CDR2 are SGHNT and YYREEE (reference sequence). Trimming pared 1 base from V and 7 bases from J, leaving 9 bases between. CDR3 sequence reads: CASSLPQGNEQFF. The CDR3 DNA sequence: TGTGCCAGCAGCTTGCCCCAGGGAAATGAGCAGTTCTTC.

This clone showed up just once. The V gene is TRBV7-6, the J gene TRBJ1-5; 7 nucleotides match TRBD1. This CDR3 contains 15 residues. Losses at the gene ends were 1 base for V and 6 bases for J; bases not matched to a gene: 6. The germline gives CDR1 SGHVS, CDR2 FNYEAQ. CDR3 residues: CASSLGQGFSQPQHF. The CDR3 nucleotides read TGTGCCAGCAGCTTAGGACAGGGTTTTAGTCAGCCCCAGCATTTT.

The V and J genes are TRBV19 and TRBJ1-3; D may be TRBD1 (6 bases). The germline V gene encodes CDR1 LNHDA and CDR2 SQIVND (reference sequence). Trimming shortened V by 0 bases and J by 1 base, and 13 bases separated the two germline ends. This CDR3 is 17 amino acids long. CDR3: CASSIEAGQLSGNTIYF. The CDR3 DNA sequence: TGTGCCAGTAGTATAGAAGCTGGACAGTTATCTGGAAACACCATATATTTT. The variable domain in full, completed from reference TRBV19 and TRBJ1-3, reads DGGITQSPKYLFRKEGQNVTLSCEQNLNHDAMYWYRQDPGQGLRLIYYSQIVNDFQKGDIAEGYSVSREKKESFPLTVTSAQKNPTAFYLCASSIEAGQLSGNTIYFGEGSWLTVV.

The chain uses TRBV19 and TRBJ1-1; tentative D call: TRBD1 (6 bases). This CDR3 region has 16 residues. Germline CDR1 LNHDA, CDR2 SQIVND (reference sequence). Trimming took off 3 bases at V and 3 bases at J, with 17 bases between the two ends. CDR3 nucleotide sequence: TGTGCCAGTAGTATTCCCGGACAGCTACTCTACACTGAAGCTTTCTTT. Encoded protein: CASSIPGQLLYTEAFF.

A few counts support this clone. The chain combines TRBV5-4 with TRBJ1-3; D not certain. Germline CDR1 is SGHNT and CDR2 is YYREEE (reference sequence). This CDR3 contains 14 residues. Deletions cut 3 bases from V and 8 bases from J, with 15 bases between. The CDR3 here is CASSSAGYGDTIYF. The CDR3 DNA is TGTGCCAGCAGCTCGGCCGGATACGGGGACACCATATATTTT.

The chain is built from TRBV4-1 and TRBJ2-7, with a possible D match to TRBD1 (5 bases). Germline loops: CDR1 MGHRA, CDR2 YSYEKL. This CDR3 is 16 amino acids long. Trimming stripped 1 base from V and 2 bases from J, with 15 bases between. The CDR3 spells CASSQAAAPGTYEQYF. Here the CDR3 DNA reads TGCGCCAGCAGCCAAGCTGCAGCCCCAGGGACCTACGAGCAGTACTTC.

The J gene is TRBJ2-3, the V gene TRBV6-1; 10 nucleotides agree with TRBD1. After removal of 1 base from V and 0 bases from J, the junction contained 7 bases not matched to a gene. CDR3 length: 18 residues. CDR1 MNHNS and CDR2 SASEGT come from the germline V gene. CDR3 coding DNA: TGTGCCAGCAGTGAAGTGAAAGGGACAGGGGTTAGCACAGATACGCAGTATTTT. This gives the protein CASSEVKGTGVSTDTQYF.

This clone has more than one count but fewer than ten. CDR3 amino acids: CASSLASLVYGYTF. CDR3 coding DNA: TGCGCCAGCAGCTTGGCCAGTCTCGTCTATGGCTACACCTTC. The genes are TRBV5-1 and TRBJ1-2; D gene ambiguous. Trimming pared 0 bases from V and 4 bases from J, leaving 10 bases between. Germline V lookup: CDR1 SGHRS, CDR2 YFSETQ. The CDR3 spans 14 residues.

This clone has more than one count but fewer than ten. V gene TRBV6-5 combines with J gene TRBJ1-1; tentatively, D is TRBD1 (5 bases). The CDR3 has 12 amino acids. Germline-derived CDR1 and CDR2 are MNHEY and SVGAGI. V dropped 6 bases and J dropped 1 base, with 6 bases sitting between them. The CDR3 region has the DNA TGTGCCAGCAGCACAGGGAACACTGAAGCTTTCTTT. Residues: CASSTGNTEAFF.

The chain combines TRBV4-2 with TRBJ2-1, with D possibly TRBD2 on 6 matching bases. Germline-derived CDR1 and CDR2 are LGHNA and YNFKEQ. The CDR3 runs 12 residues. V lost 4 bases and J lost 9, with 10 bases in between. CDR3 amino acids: CASSREAGEQFF. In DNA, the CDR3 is TGTGCCAGCAGCCGAGAAGCGGGTGAGCAGTTCTTC.

DNA of the CDR3: TGTGCCAGCAGTGCCCGAGGGGGCGTGAACACTGAAGCTTTCTTT. This sequence encodes CASSARGGVNTEAFF. V is TRBV7-2 and J is TRBJ1-1; 7 bases are a match to TRBD1. The germline V gene has CDR1 SGHTA and CDR2 FQGNSA. The ends lost 6 bases at V and 0 bases at J; junction bases unmatched: 7. The CDR3 extends over 15 amino acids.

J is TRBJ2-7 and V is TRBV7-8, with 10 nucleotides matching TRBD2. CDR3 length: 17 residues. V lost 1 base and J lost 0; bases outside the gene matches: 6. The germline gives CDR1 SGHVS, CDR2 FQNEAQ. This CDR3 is CASSLGLAGAYSYEQYF. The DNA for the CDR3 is TGTGCCAGCAGCTTAGGGCTAGCGGGGGCCTACTCCTACGAGCAGTACTTC.

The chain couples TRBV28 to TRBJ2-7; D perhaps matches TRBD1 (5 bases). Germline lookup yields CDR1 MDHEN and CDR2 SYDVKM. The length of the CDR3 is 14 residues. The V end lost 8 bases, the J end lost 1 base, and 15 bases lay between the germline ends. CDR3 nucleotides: TGTGCCAGCGTTGGGGCGCCGGGTTCCTACGAGCAGTACTTC. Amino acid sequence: CASVGAPGSYEQYF. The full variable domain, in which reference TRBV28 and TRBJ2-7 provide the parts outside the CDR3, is DVKVTQSSRYLVKRTGEKVFLECVQDMDHENMFWYRQDPGLGLRLIYFSYDVKMKEKGDIPEGYSVSREKKERFSLILESASTNQTSMYLCASVGAPGSYEQYFGPGTRLTVT.